This TCR beta chain appears in the sequencing data of a study of shared clonotypes between healthy human individuals. Study-wide points: Shared clonotypes: approximately 5% naive CD4, around 3.7% naive CD8, over 2% memory CD4, 0.4% to 0.45% memory CD8.

Comment on this clone: Its antigen remains unidentified.

V was shortened by 6 bases and J by 0 bases, with 9 bases between the two germline ends. Germline CDR1 SNHLY, CDR2 FYNNEI. There are 14 residues in the CDR3. Terminally differentiated effector memory CD45RA+ cells were left out of the naive CD8 fraction, which was CD45RO-negative and positively selected for CCR7. This table comes from immunoSEQ multiplex PCR, and its TCRdb copy is limited to in-frame clones, with some not included. The repertoire consists of around 1.9 million clones, with just under 95% occurring once and the leading ten covering more than 1.5%. The genes are TRBV2 and TRBJ1-5, with a possible D match to TRBD1 (5 bases). This TCR was sampled from a man between 18 and 29 years old in good health. Some clones in this sample may be carry-over from other donors' samples. Material for sequencing was naive CD8+ T cells from PBMCs. The CDR3 sequence is CASRTGDSNQPQHF. DNA for the CDR3: TGTGCCAGCAGAACAGGAGATAGCAATCAGCCCCAGCATTTT.